The present entry profiles one T cell receptor (beta chain) with its context. The same CDR3 arises from other DNA sequences in this sample as well. The PCR had 60 Vbeta and 13 Jbeta primers. Repertoires were generated with immunoSEQ multiplex PCR, while TCRdb's copy carries only in-frame clones and drops some. The data contain some 170,000 clones, around 86% of them seen just once; the ten biggest clones take up around 4.3%. The record originates from a study of cytomegalovirus exposure and HLA in healthy donors. The sequence was collected from a man in his fifties in good health and CMV-seropositive. Sequencing was carried out using PBMCs.

As DNA, the CDR3 is TGTGCCATCAGGCCCGGGGACAGGGGGGACACAGATACGCAGTATTTT. Protein: CAIRPGDRGDTDTQYF. The chain carries TRBV10-3 and TRBJ2-3; TRBD1 matches 11 bases. V lost 6 bases, J lost 2 bases, and 7 bases stayed unmatched. The CDR3 runs to 16 residues. Germline V gene lookup returns CDR1 ENHRY and CDR2 SYGVKD.